This TCR beta chain was observed in a study of T cell responses to AZD1222 COVID-19 vaccine. About the research overall: Second doses that came at about 4 or about 12 weeks were put together. Overall study findings and caveats: Targets within unmutated variant regions were reportedly found for nearly half of spike-specific TCRs. Donors in the cohort were predominantly white British and more often female, and clonal diversity was possibly underestimated. Among vaccine-associated CD4 TCRs, coverage spanned spike, with dominance at 160-218 and 743-854.

Only in-frame clones appear in the TCRdb table, and some are missing; sequencing was by immunoSEQ multiplex PCR. The repertoire consists of roughly 130,000 clones, with more than 70% occurring once and the leading ten covering around 10%. About this clone itself: Its antigen is currently unknown.

V lost 0 bases and J lost 6, with 9 bases in between. The CDR3 has 14 residues. Germline CDR1 is MNHEY and CDR2 is SMNVEV (reference sequence). The V and J genes are TRBV27 and TRBJ1-5; possibly TRBD1 for D (5 bases). This TCR was recovered from an adult in good health. The input for sequencing was peripheral blood, taken on day 0 of AZD1222 vaccination. The CDR3, as DNA: TGTGCCAGCAGTTTATCGTCGGGGACTCAGCCCCAGCATTTT. Protein: CASSLSSGTQPQHF.